This T cell receptor beta chain was profiled in a study of shared clonotypes between healthy human individuals. Of note for this clone: The antigen is undetermined.

J was trimmed by 6 bases and V by 0 bases; bases with no gene match: 8. The CDR3 covers 16 residues. The germline gives CDR1 SGHRS, CDR2 YFSETQ. Deep was the level at which the assay was run. Genomic DNA (from each subset) was split evenly across several immunoSEQ plates. Measured with immunoSEQ multiplex PCR; TCRdb has only the in-frame clones, and not every one. Among some 500,000 clones listed, approximately 80% were seen once. General study points: Only blood was sampled, and tissue TCR repertoires likely differ from blood ones.

The receptor's source is a woman aged 40 to 50 in good health. Some clones in this sample may be carry-over from other donors' samples. Sequencing input: PBMCs. The J gene is TRBJ2-3, the V gene TRBV5-1; 9 bases fit TRBD2. The CDR3 sequence: CASSLGFLAGTDTQYF. DNA for the CDR3: TGCGCCAGCAGCTTGGGATTCCTAGCGGGGACCGATACGCAGTATTTT.